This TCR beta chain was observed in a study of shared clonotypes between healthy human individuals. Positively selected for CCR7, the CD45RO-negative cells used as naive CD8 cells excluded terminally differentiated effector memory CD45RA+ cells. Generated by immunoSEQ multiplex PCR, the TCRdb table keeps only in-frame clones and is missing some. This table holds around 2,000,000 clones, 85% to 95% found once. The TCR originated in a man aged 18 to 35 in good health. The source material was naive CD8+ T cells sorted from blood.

The CDR3 is CASSLEDREGNQPQHF. CDR3 coding DNA: TGTGCCAGCAGCTTAGAGGACAGGGAGGGCAATCAGCCCCAGCATTTT. The chain carries TRBV11-2 and TRBJ1-5; 8 bases fit TRBD1. After removal of 0 bases from V and 2 bases from J, the junction contained 3 bases not matched to a gene. The CDR3 spans 16 residues. Germline V CDR1 and CDR2: SGHAT, FQNNGV.